A selection of T cell receptor beta chains follows, all from one sample in a study of blood T cells in healthy people across ages. A single record per CDR3 protein comes from TCRdb applying MiXCR to the 5' RACE reads. The sample carries approximately 1.5 million distinct CDR3 sequences, less than 45% recorded once. Sequenced: blood. The receptors derive from a woman aged 18-29 years in good health. CDR3s include the opening cysteine and the closing phenylalanine or tryptophan. A D gene is named only where the DNA matches it firmly. The size entry is marked missing in some rows and otherwise reads once, few, many or a size class.

v_gene	j_gene	abundance	d_gene	CDR3aa	CDR3nt
TRBV7-8	TRBJ2-2	NA	NA	CASSPGTFNTGELFF	TGTGCCAGCAGCCCCGGGACTTTTAACACCGGGGAGCTGTTTTTT
TRBV18	TRBJ1-1	NA	NA	CASSPNRDAEAFF	TGTGCCAGCTCACCAAACAGGGATGCTGAAGCTTTCTTT
TRBV6-1	TRBJ2-5	NA	TRBD1	CASTPDRARETQYF	TGTGCCAGCACCCCCGACAGGGCGAGGGAGACCCAGTACTTC
TRBV7-2	TRBJ1-1	few	NA	CASSPNVLFGAFF	TGTGCCAGCAGCCCCAATGTTCTCTTCGGCGCTTTCTTT
TRBV2	TRBJ1-6	many	NA	CARGRINSPLHF	TGTGCCAGAGGACGGATTAATTCACCCCTCCACTTT
TRBV7-9	TRBJ2-7	NA	NA	CASSLPGASYEQYF	TGTGCCAGCAGCTTACCTGGGGCCTCCTACGAGCAGTACTTC
TRBV2	TRBJ1-1	NA	TRBD1	CASHALDRGHTEAFF	TGTGCCAGCCATGCCTTAGACAGGGGGCACACTGAAGCTTTCTTT
TRBV4-3	TRBJ1-2	few	NA	CASSQARAGDGYTF	TGCGCCAGCAGCCAGGCTCGGGCAGGGGATGGCTACACCTTC
TRBV20-1	TRBJ2-7	NA	NA	CSAVERAFPYEQYF	TGCAGTGCCGTTGAGCGGGCCTTCCCCTACGAGCAGTACTTC
TRBV7-2	TRBJ2-3	NA	NA	CASKTRGADTQYF	TGTGCCAGCAAAACGAGAGGGGCAGATACGCAGTATTTT
TRBV7-2	TRBJ2-4	NA	TRBD2	CASSSRTRSHEMGDIQYF	TGTGCCAGCAGCTCCCGGACTAGGTCGCACGAAATGGGGGACATTCAGTACTTC
TRBV20-1	TRBJ2-7	few	NA	CSASPPYDYEQYF	TGCAGTGCTAGTCCGCCCTACGACTACGAGCAGTACTTC
TRBV6-5	TRBJ2-3	NA	NA	CASSPGPDTHTDTQYF	TGTGCCAGCAGTCCTGGGCCGGATACCCACACAGATACGCAGTATTTT
TRBV20-1	TRBJ2-1	many	TRBD2	CSARVVGLDYNEQFF	TGCAGTGCTAGAGTCGTGGGACTAGATTACAATGAGCAGTTCTTC
TRBV12-3/TRBV12-4	TRBJ1-1	NA	NA	CASKLGRSNKEAEAFF	TGTGCCAGCAAATTGGGACGTAGTAACAAGGAAGCCGAAGCTTTCTTT
TRBV12-5	TRBJ2-5	few	NA	CASGVSIGGETQYF	TGTGCTAGTGGTGTCTCGATCGGGGGTGAGACCCAGTACTTC
TRBV6-2/TRBV6-3	TRBJ2-7	NA	TRBD2	CAGRGLASTSEQYF	TGTGCCGGAAGAGGACTAGCCTCCACCAGCGAGCAGTACTTC
TRBV4-1	TRBJ1-2	NA	TRBD1	CASSQRQGDYGYTF	TGCGCCAGCAGCCAACGACAGGGAGACTATGGCTACACCTTC
TRBV27	TRBJ1-5	NA	TRBD1	CAAGEGQGSQPQHF	TGTGCCGCCGGGGAGGGACAGGGTTCTCAGCCCCAGCATTTT
TRBV7-2	TRBJ2-2	NA	NA	CASSSPLLELFF	TGTGCCAGCAGCTCTCCCCTATTGGAGCTGTTTTTT
TRBV6-5	TRBJ1-2	many	TRBD1	CASSYSTGDGYTF	TGTGCCAGCAGTTACTCTACAGGGGATGGCTACACCTTC
TRBV10-3	TRBJ2-7	NA	NA	CAISESIHRAAYEQYF	TGTGCCATCAGTGAGTCGATTCACAGGGCGGCCTACGAGCAGTACTTC
TRBV7-2	TRBJ2-7	few	TRBD1	CASSLRTGVPYEQYF	TGTGCCAGCAGCTTAAGGACAGGGGTTCCCTACGAGCAGTACTTC
TRBV7-9	TRBJ2-1	few	NA	CASSTGRAHEQFF	TGTGCCAGCAGCACGGGACGGGCCCATGAGCAGTTCTTC
TRBV3-1	TRBJ2-7	NA	NA	CASSHDGQTIPYEQYF	TGTGCCAGCAGCCACGATGGGCAGACGATTCCCTACGAGCAGTACTTC
TRBV7-2	TRBJ2-3	few	TRBD2	CASSTPTSGGAFDTQYF	TGTGCCAGCAGCACCCCGACTAGCGGGGGGGCATTTGATACGCAGTATTTT
TRBV29-1	TRBJ2-4	NA	NA	CSTRLGENIQYF	TGCAGCACCCGACTAGGTGAAAACATTCAGTACTTC
TRBV12-5	TRBJ2-7	NA	NA	CASGLGGGPLDEQYF	TGTGCTAGTGGTTTGGGGGGGGGCCCTCTAGACGAGCAGTACTTC
TRBV6-2/TRBV6-3	TRBJ1-2	many	TRBD1	CASSSLPGQGAYGYTF	TGTGCCAGCAGTTCGCTACCAGGACAGGGAGCCTATGGCTACACCTTC
TRBV20-1	TRBJ1-1	few	NA	CSARKRAGTEAFF	TGCAGTGCTAGGAAAAGGGCGGGCACTGAAGCTTTCTTT
TRBV4-3	TRBJ1-2	once	TRBD1	CASSQDWTGNYGYAF	TGCGCCAGCAGCCAAGATTGGACAGGCAACTATGGCTACGCCTTC
TRBV7-2	TRBJ2-5	NA	NA	CASSTTSQETQYF	TGTGCCAGCAGCACGACTAGTCAAGAGACCCAGTACTTC
TRBV24-1	TRBJ2-1	NA	NA	CATSDMPPGSDEQFF	TGTGCCACCAGTGATATGCCCCCCGGTTCGGATGAGCAGTTCTTC
TRBV9	TRBJ2-1	NA	TRBD2	CASSVVGLASNEQFF	TGTGCCAGCAGCGTAGTGGGACTAGCATCGAATGAGCAGTTCTTC
TRBV21-1	TRBJ2-3	few	NA	CASSKDVRQGSTDTQYF	TGTGCCAGCAGCAAAGATGTGCGACAGGGAAGCACAGATACGCAGTATTTT
TRBV20-1	TRBJ1-1	NA	TRBD1	CSARGTGDRKNTEAFF	TGCAGTGCTAGAGGGACAGGGGATAGGAAAAACACTGAAGCTTTCTTT
TRBV7-9	TRBJ2-1	few	TRBD2	CASSPALGREYNEQFF	TGTGCCAGCAGCCCCGCGTTAGGGCGGGAGTACAATGAGCAGTTCTTC
TRBV9	TRBJ1-1	NA	TRBD1	CASSGGAPGQNEAFF	TGTGCCAGCAGCGGAGGCGCCCCGGGACAGAATGAAGCTTTCTTT
TRBV5-1	TRBJ2-7	NA	NA	CASRDEPGSSYEQYF	TGCGCCAGCAGGGATGAGCCGGGGAGTTCCTACGAGCAGTACTTC
TRBV29-1	TRBJ2-1	few	NA	CSVDIGAAYNEQFF	TGCAGCGTTGATATAGGAGCAGCCTACAATGAGCAGTTCTTC
TRBV29-1	TRBJ2-7	NA	NA	CSAHVLRSESSYEQYF	TGCAGCGCCCACGTACTACGTAGCGAGAGTTCCTACGAGCAGTACTTC
TRBV7-2	TRBJ2-3	NA	NA	CASSLRVHTDTQYF	TGTGCCAGCAGCTTACGGGTTCACACAGATACGCAGTATTTT
TRBV27	TRBJ1-6	NA	NA	CASSIGTAHNSPPHF	TGTGCCAGCAGTATAGGGACGGCCCATAATTCACCCCCCCACTTT
TRBV10-3	TRBJ2-7	NA	TRBD1	CASNRDREDEQYF	TGTGCCAGTAACCGGGACAGGGAAGACGAGCAGTACTTC
TRBV7-9	TRBJ2-7	few	NA	CASGQNYEQYF	TGTGCCAGCGGGCAGAACTACGAGCAGTACTTC
TRBV4-1	TRBJ1-6	NA	TRBD1	CASSQPRQGRQSPLHF	TGCGCCAGCAGCCAACCTCGACAGGGCCGTCAGTCACCCCTCCACTTT
TRBV7-2	TRBJ2-7	few	NA	CASSPEVNYYEQYF	TGTGCCAGCAGTCCAGAGGTCAATTACTACGAGCAGTACTTC
TRBV28	TRBJ1-2	few	NA	CASSYRGDGVYGYTF	TGTGCCAGCAGTTACCGAGGGGACGGAGTTTATGGCTACACCTTC
TRBV12-3/TRBV12-4	TRBJ2-1	NA	NA	CASSFPDFSSYNEQFF	TGTGCCAGCAGTTTTCCTGACTTTAGCTCCTACAATGAGCAGTTCTTC
TRBV5-1	TRBJ2-1	few	TRBD1	CASSPGDRAYNEQFF	TGCGCCAGCAGCCCAGGGGACAGGGCCTACAATGAGCAGTTCTTC